This T cell receptor beta chain comes out of a study of blood T cell repertoires in COVID-19. At the level of the study: From the United States, Italy and Spain came samples of acute and convalescent COVID-19. PBMCs, B-cell-depleted T cells, or T cells were the source of the cDNA or gDNA that made up the material.

Deletions cut 4 bases from V and 7 bases from J, with 10 bases between. This CDR3 comprises 13 residues. Looked up from germline, CDR1 is SGHVS and CDR2 is FQNEAQ. This clone was counted once. Study processing details: Estimation of nucleated cell counts relied on the amplification of reference gene primers. The assay was immunoSEQ multiplex PCR, and TCRdb's table has in-frame clones only and misses some. The V and J calls and clone size were taken over from that table, and D and trimming were inferred from the DNA. The data contain over 120,000 clones, about three quarters of them seen just once; the ten biggest clones take up about 1.9%.

The chain links TRBV7-8 to TRBJ1-4; TRBD1 might be the D (6 bases). The specimen sequenced was peripheral blood. The receptor was isolated from a woman between 55 and 75 years old with acute or convalescent COVID-19. Written as DNA, the CDR3 is TGTGCCAGCAGCTCGCGAGGGGGTGAAAAACTGTTTTTT. Protein sequence: CASSSRGGEKLFF.